These 10 T cell receptor beta chains share one sample of origin, sequenced in a study of T cells in Graves' hyperthyroidism and ophthalmopathy. Amplified TCR beta CDR3 regions derived from RNA transcripts. The HTBI primer set was used in a first-round RT-PCR of the TCR CDR3. TCRdb fed the multiplex PCR reads into MiXCR, producing one record per CDR3 protein. The table has some 420,000 distinct CDR3 sequences, about an eighth seen once. The source material was blood. Every receptor here comes from a woman aged 18-29 years with Graves' hyperthyroidism.

This clonotype was seen repeatedly, ten times or more. This chain connects TRBV30 to TRBJ2-5; perhaps TRBD1 as D (5 bases). The V gene lost 4 bases and the J gene lost 5 bases, with 11 bases spanning the gap. Germline CDR1 is GTSNPN and CDR2 is SVGIG (reference sequence). The CDR3 sequence is 12 residues long. As DNA, the CDR3 is TGTGCCTGGAAGTTCAAGGGGGAGACCCAGTACTTC. Protein: CAWKFKGETQYF.

This clonotype came up many times. V gene TRBV20-1 combines with J gene TRBJ1-4; D gene uncertain. V was trimmed by 4 bases and J by 10 bases, leaving 13 bases between them. Per the germline V gene, CDR1 is DFQATT and CDR2 is SNEGSKA (reference sequence). The CDR3 has 12 residues. CDR3 residues: CSATPSGGKLFF. DNA of the CDR3: TGCAGTGCTACTCCTTCGGGAGGAAAACTGTTTTTT.

The CDR3 nucleotides are TGCGCCAGCAGCTCCTACCAGGGTGAGCAGTACTTC. As protein: CASSSYQGEQYF. The chain links TRBV5-1 to TRBJ2-7; D might be TRBD1 (5 bases). The germline CDR1 and CDR2 sequences are SGHRS and YFSETQ. CDR3 size: 12 residues. The V end lost 3 bases, the J end lost 7 bases, and 11 bases lay between the germline ends.

This clonotype has at least ten counts. This sequence joins TRBV7-8 and TRBJ2-1; D perhaps matches TRBD1 (5 bases). V was cut by 1 base and J by 3 bases, with 13 bases left in between. The CDR3 totals 16 residues. Germline-derived CDR1 and CDR2 are SGHVS and FQNEAQ. CDR3 in DNA: TGTGCCAGCAGCTTAGAGGCCAGGGTTGGCTACAATGAGCAGTTCTTC. It translates to CASSLEARVGYNEQFF. Filled out from reference TRBV7-8 and TRBJ2-1, the complete variable domain reads GAGVSQSPRYKVAKRGQDVALRCDPISGHVSLFWYQQALGQGPEFLTYFQNEAQLDKSGLPSDRFFAERPEGSVSTLKIQRTQQEDSAVYLCASSLEARVGYNEQFFGPGTRLTVL.

This clonotype was recorded at least ten times. The chain joins TRBV20-1 to TRBJ2-1; 9 nucleotides match TRBD1. Germline CDR1 reads DFQATT; CDR2 reads SNEGSKA (reference sequence). CDR3 length equals 16 residues. J was trimmed by 1 base and V by 3 bases; bases with no gene match: 7. The CDR3 protein is CSASSGQGSSYNEQFF. CDR3 sequence (DNA): TGCAGTGCTAGTTCGGGACAGGGCTCTTCCTACAATGAGCAGTTCTTC.

V is TRBV20-1 and J is TRBJ1-5; D gene uncertain. Germline V gene lookup returns CDR1 DFQATT and CDR2 SNEGSKA (reference sequence). The ends were cut back, 1 base at V and 2 bases at J, with 12 bases in the middle. CDR3 length: 15 residues. Written as DNA, the CDR3 is TGCAGTGCTAGAGCCCAAATCGGCGGCAATCAGCCCCAGCATTTT. The encoded protein is CSARAQIGGNQPQHF.

This clonotype was detected only a few times. The chain has TRBV20-1 and TRBJ2-7, with D tentatively TRBD1 (7 bases). Germline lookup yields CDR1 DFQATT and CDR2 SNEGSKA (reference sequence). V was shortened by 5 bases and J by 0 bases, with 14 bases between the two germline ends. The CDR3 has 14 residues. The CDR3 is CSASRGTDSYEQYF. Here the CDR3 DNA reads TGCAGTGCTTCACGGGGGACAGACTCCTACGAGCAGTACTTC.

In this sample, this clonotype turned up many times. The chain recombines TRBV28 with TRBJ1-5, with 9 bases that match TRBD1. V was clipped by 4 bases and J by 7 bases; unmatched bases: 5. Germline CDR1 reads MDHEN; CDR2 reads SYDVKM. CDR3 size: 14 residues. In DNA form, the CDR3 reads TGTGCCAGCAGTTCCGGACAGGGGAGGCAGCCCCAGCATTTT. Translated, it gives CASSSGQGRQPQHF.

This clonotype was seen more than once but under ten times. V gene TRBV29-1 combines with J gene TRBJ2-1; tentatively, D is TRBD1 (6 bases). The CDR3 is made up of 20 amino acids. Germline values: CDR1 SQVTM, CDR2 ANQGSEA. V dropped 1 base and J dropped 6 bases, with 31 bases sitting between them. The CDR3 spells CSVEGVRYRDGVYLGNEQFF. The CDR3 bases are TGCAGCGTTGAAGGGGTCCGTTACAGGGATGGTGTCTACCTGGGCAATGAGCAGTTCTTC.

Only one count was recorded for this clonotype. V and J are TRBV19 and TRBJ1-1; no definite D call. The CDR3 runs 13 residues. V lost 10 bases and J 0 bases, leaving 12 bases between the germline ends. Germline loops: CDR1 LNHDA, CDR2 SQIVND (reference sequence). This CDR3 reads CATTKTVNTEAFF. Here the CDR3 DNA reads TGTGCCACCACCAAAACTGTGAACACTGAAGCTTTCTTT. Based on the CDR3 plus reference TRBV19 and TRBJ1-1, the full variable domain is DGGITQSPKYLFRKEGQNVTLSCEQNLNHDAMYWYRQDPGQGLRLIYYSQIVNDFQKGDIAEGYSVSREKKESFPLTVTSAQKNPTAFYLCATTKTVNTEAFFGQGTRLTVV.